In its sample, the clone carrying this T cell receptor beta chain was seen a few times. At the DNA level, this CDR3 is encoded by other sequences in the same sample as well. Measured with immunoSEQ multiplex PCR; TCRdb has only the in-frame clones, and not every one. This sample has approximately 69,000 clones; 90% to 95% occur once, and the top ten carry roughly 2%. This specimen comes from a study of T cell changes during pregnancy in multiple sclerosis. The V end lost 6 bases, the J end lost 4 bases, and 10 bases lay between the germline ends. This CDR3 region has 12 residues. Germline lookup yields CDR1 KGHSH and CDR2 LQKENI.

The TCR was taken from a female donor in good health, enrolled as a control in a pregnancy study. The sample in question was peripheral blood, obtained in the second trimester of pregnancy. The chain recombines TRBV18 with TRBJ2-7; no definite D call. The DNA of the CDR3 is TGTGCCAGCTCGCCTTCCAGGTACGAGCAGTACTTC. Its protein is CASSPSRYEQYF.